These 28 T cell receptor beta chains were sequenced from one sample in a study of cytomegalovirus exposure and HLA in healthy donors. PCR primers comprised 60 Vbeta and 13 Jbeta primers. TCRdb's copy holds only in-frame clones and misses some; the assay was immunoSEQ multiplex PCR. The data show 150,000 or so clones, with over 75% seen just once and 11% to 15% held by the top ten. Sequencing used PBMCs. The receptors come from a man aged 50 to 60 in good health and CMV-seropositive.

The rearrangement links TRBV7-2 to TRBJ2-7, with 7 bases that match TRBD2. The CDR3 consists of 13 residues. After removal of 3 bases from V and 12 bases from J, the junction contained 11 bases not matched to a gene. Germline V CDR1 and CDR2: SGHTA, FQGNSA. This CDR3 reads CASSFDARGESYF. CDR3 bases: TGTGCCAGCAGCTTTGATGCTCGGGGGGAGTCGTACTTC.

This clone occurred a few times. V is TRBV5-5 and J is TRBJ1-1, with D maybe TRBD1 (6 bases). Trimming pared 0 bases from V and 6 bases from J, leaving 12 bases between. The CDR3 totals 14 residues. Germline V gene sequence: CDR1 SGHKS, CDR2 YYEKEE (reference sequence). As DNA, the CDR3 is TGTGCCAGCAGCTTGGAACAGGGTCTCGCTGAAGCTTTCTTT. This translates into CASSLEQGLAEAFF.

The gene calls are TRBV19 and TRBJ1-2; 8 positions agree with TRBD1. The CDR3 loop spans 14 amino acids. Trimming took 4 bases from V and 14 from J; bases not matched to a gene: 15. Germline-derived CDR1 and CDR2 are LNHDA and SQIVND (reference sequence). This CDR3 reads CASSTRDRPSRMTF. CDR3 DNA sequence: TGTGCCAGTAGTACCCGGGACAGGCCCTCTAGAATGACCTTC.

The J gene is TRBJ1-4, the V gene TRBV27; unclear D gene. CDR1 MNHEY and CDR2 SMNVEV come from the germline V gene (reference sequence). The CDR3 is 15 residues long. Trimming pared 2 bases from V and 5 bases from J, leaving 12 bases between. As DNA, the CDR3 is TGTGCCAGCAGTTTACGCGGGATAAAGAATGAAAAACTGTTTTTT. Translation gives CASSLRGIKNEKLFF. Filled out from reference TRBV27 and TRBJ1-4, the complete variable domain reads EAQVTQNPRYLITVTGKKLTVTCSQNMNHEYMSWYRQDPGLGLRQIYYSMNVEVTDKGDVPEGYKVSRKEKRNFPLILESPSPNQTSLYFCASSLRGIKNEKLFFGSGTQLSVL.

The genes are TRBV9 and TRBJ1-3, with 7 bases that match TRBD1. CDR3 length equals 14 residues. With 3 bases clipped from V and 2 bases from J, the junction kept 2 bases outside the gene matches. CDR1 and CDR2 from the germline V gene are SGDLS and YYNGEE. This CDR3 is CASSEQGTGNTIYF. The CDR3 DNA follows: TGTGCCAGCAGCGAACAGGGGACTGGAAACACCATATATTTT.

The chain carries TRBV10-3 and TRBJ1-4; 9 positions match TRBD1. The germline gives CDR1 ENHRY, CDR2 SYGVKD. The CDR3 is made up of 15 amino acids. J gave up 7 bases and V 0 bases, and 3 bases lay outside the gene matches. CDR3 in amino acids: CAISESDRGPEKLFF. The CDR3 DNA reads TGTGCCATCAGTGAGTCGGACAGGGGACCTGAAAAACTGTTTTTT.

This clone occurred once. The rearrangement uses TRBV19 and TRBJ2-3; 9 nucleotides line up with TRBD1. This CDR3 spans 16 amino acids. V trimming: 7 bases; J trimming: 3 bases; junction bases outside the gene matches: 11. CDR1 is LNHDA and CDR2 is SQIVND in the germline V gene (reference sequence). The CDR3 region has the DNA TGTGCCAGTACCACGGACAGGGGAGTTTCGACAGATACGCAGTATTTT. It is translated as CASTTDRGVSTDTQYF.

The chain links TRBV6-1 to TRBJ1-1; 8 bases map to TRBD1. V shed 4 bases, J shed 2 bases, and the junction held 9 bases outside the gene matches. The CDR3 runs to 16 residues. Per germline, CDR1 MNHNS and CDR2 SASEGT. The chain's CDR3 is CASSGGPGQGNTEAFF. For the CDR3, the DNA is TGTGCCAGCAGTGGTGGGCCTGGACAGGGAAACACTGAAGCTTTCTTT.

The chain employs TRBV28 and TRBJ1-2, with D unclear. V lost 7 bases, J lost 2 bases, and 17 bases lay in between. CDR3 length equals 15 residues. Germline V gives CDR1 MDHEN, CDR2 SYDVKM. The CDR3 sequence is CASNFDGSRNYGYTF. CDR3 bases: TGTGCCAGCAATTTTGATGGGAGCAGGAACTATGGCTACACCTTC.

The chain carries TRBV13 and TRBJ2-1; TRBD2 agrees at 7 bases. J was trimmed by 8 bases and V by 3 bases; bases with no gene match: 1. The CDR3 contains 12 residues. The germline V gene encodes CDR1 PRHDT and CDR2 FYEKMQ (reference sequence). The chain's CDR3 is CASSFGLDEQFF. The CDR3 coding sequence is TGTGCCAGCAGCTTCGGACTAGATGAGCAGTTCTTC.

V and J are TRBV4-2 and TRBJ2-7; 8 bases are shared with TRBD2. Looked up from germline, CDR1 is LGHNA and CDR2 is YNFKEQ. The V segment lost 3 bases and the J segment 4 bases; nucleotides outside the gene matches: 5. The CDR3 has 14 amino acids. The CDR3 DNA follows: TGTGCCAGCAGCCAGGTAGCGGGGCCTTACGAGCAGTACTTC. Encoded protein: CASSQVAGPYEQYF.

The rearrangement joins TRBV7-2 to TRBJ1-1; D not certain. CDR3 length: 12 amino acids. CDR1 is SGHTA and CDR2 is FQGNSA in the germline V gene. V dropped 1 base and J dropped 10 bases, with 10 bases sitting between them. The CDR3 region has the DNA TGTGCCAGCAGCTTAGACGCAGGCCGAGCTTTCTTT. Translating it yields CASSLDAGRAFF.

This chain uses TRBV29-1 with TRBJ2-7; D may be TRBD1 (6 bases). CDR3 length equals 14 residues. Germline loops: CDR1 SQVTM, CDR2 ANQGSEA. V was clipped by 6 bases and J by 3 bases, with 18 bases between them. CDR3 in amino acids: CSVSLGRGDYEQYF. In nucleotides, the CDR3 is TGCAGCGTAAGTTTGGGCAGGGGAGACTACGAGCAGTACTTC.

This clone was seen only a few times. One junction end disagrees with the germline gene, perhaps due to a read error. This chain uses TRBV7-9 with TRBJ1-4; D not certain. Germline V gives CDR1 SEHNR, CDR2 FQNEAQ (reference sequence). The CDR3 has 16 residues. This CDR3 reads CSSSQASTRVNEKLFF. The CDR3 DNA reads as TGTTCCAGCAGCCAAGCCTCCACACGGGTCAATGAAAAACTGTTTTTT.

This clone appeared once. The CDR3 nucleotides are TGTGCCAGCAGCTTAAGTCGGGGGGTCGGCTATGGCTACACCTTC. This sequence encodes CASSLSRGVGYGYTF. The chain combines TRBV7-2 with TRBJ1-2; perhaps TRBD1 as D (5 bases). The germline CDR1 and CDR2 sequences are SGHTA and FQGNSA. The CDR3 is 15 residues long. The V and J ends lost 2 bases and 4 bases respectively, with 14 bases between them.

The chain uses TRBV6-5 and TRBJ1-1, with 10 bases matching TRBD1. After removal of 7 bases from V and 6 bases from J, the junction contained 11 bases not matched to a gene. Germline V gives CDR1 MNHEY, CDR2 SVGAGI. CDR3 length equals 15 residues. The CDR3 spells CASMKDRGFIAEAFF. DNA of the CDR3: TGTGCCAGCATGAAGGACAGGGGGTTTATCGCTGAAGCTTTCTTT.

In its sample, this clone was seen once. Here the CDR3 reads CASSHRTAPNTGELFF. The DNA of the CDR3 is TGTGCCAGCAGCCACCGGACAGCCCCGAACACCGGGGAGCTGTTTTTT. The V gene is TRBV14, the J gene TRBJ2-2; D perhaps matches TRBD1 (6 bases). Germline loops: CDR1 SGHDN, CDR2 FVKESK. The CDR3 runs to 16 residues. V dropped 3 bases and J dropped 0 bases, with 11 bases sitting between them.

This clone was detected a few times. This chain joins TRBV18 and TRBJ1-5; 10 bases map to TRBD1. The V gene end was trimmed by 6 bases and the J gene end by 3 bases; junction bases not matched to a gene: 5. Germline loops: CDR1 KGHSH, CDR2 LQKENI. The CDR3 contains 15 residues. The chain's CDR3 is CASSQGQGFNQPQHF. CDR3 nucleotides: TGTGCCAGCTCCCAGGGACAGGGGTTCAATCAGCCCCAGCATTTT. Variable domain in full (rest from reference TRBV18 and TRBJ1-5): NAGVMQNPRHLVRRRGQEARLRCSPMKGHSHVYWYRQLPEEGLKFMVYLQKENIIDESGMPKERFSAEFPKEGPSILRIQQVVRGDSAAYFCASSQGQGFNQPQHFGDGTRLSIL.

This rearrangement joins TRBV4-3 to TRBJ1-1; a possible D gene is TRBD1 (6 bases). This CDR3 is built from 14 residues. Germline V gives CDR1 LGHNA, CDR2 YSLEER. V was clipped by 2 bases and J by 0 bases, with 7 bases between them. CDR3 region: CASSQQGLNTEAFF. Written as DNA, the CDR3 is TGCGCCAGCAGCCAACAGGGGTTGAACACTGAAGCTTTCTTT.

The CDR3 protein is CASSPSGGLNSPLHF. CDR3 in DNA: TGTGCCAGCTCACCTTCCGGGGGACTTAATTCACCCCTCCACTTT. The rearrangement joins TRBV18 to TRBJ1-6; possibly TRBD1 for D (5 bases). Germline V gene data show CDR1 as KGHSH and CDR2 as LQKENI. Between the trimmed V and J ends, which lost 3 bases and 6 bases, there was a span of 12 bases. The CDR3 is 15 amino acids.

The chain is built from TRBV7-8 and TRBJ2-6; D not resolved. V was trimmed by 3 bases and J by 0 bases, leaving 12 bases between them. This CDR3 is 17 amino acids long. Germline V CDR1 and CDR2: SGHVS, FQNEAQ. Here the CDR3 reads CASSFYRDRSGANVLTF. The CDR3, as DNA: TGTGCCAGCAGCTTTTACAGAGACCGCTCTGGGGCCAACGTCCTGACTTTC.

The chain has TRBV10-3 and TRBJ1-1; D possibly corresponds to TRBD1 (6 bases). V was clipped by 10 bases and J by 5 bases, with 20 bases between them. The CDR3 loop spans 14 amino acids. CDR1 and CDR2 from the germline V gene are ENHRY and SYGVKD. The CDR3 DNA is TGTGCCACCACTCAGGGGACGGTGATAACTGAAGCTTTCTTT. This codes for CATTQGTVITEAFF.

V usage is TRBV6-1 and J usage is TRBJ2-1; TRBD1 aligns across 8 bases. Losses at the gene ends were 6 bases for V and 4 bases for J; bases not matched to a gene: 8. The V gene's germline CDR1 is MNHNS and CDR2 SASEGT. The CDR3 runs 15 residues. As DNA, the CDR3 is TGTGCCAGCAGCCATTTGACAGGGGTGTACAATGAGCAGTTCTTC. It specifies CASSHLTGVYNEQFF.

CDR3 DNA sequence: TGTGCCAGCTGGGACAAATCCTCTGGGGCCAACGTCCTGACTTTC. This sequence encodes CASWDKSSGANVLTF. The chain uses TRBV6-5 and TRBJ2-6; tentative D call: TRBD1 (6 bases). This CDR3 region has 15 residues. Trimming left V 8 bases short and J 0 bases short, with 11 bases between. Germline CDR1 and CDR2: MNHEY and SVGAGI.

The CDR3 here is CASSPTGLIAGSGDTQYF. CDR3 nucleotide sequence: TGTGCCAGCTCACCAACTGGATTAATAGCGGGGTCTGGAGATACGCAGTATTTT. The chain is built from TRBV18 and TRBJ2-3; 8 bases are a match to TRBD2. The J segment lost 5 bases and the V segment lost 2 bases, leaving 15 bases of the junction unmatched. CDR3 size: 18 residues. Germline values: CDR1 KGHSH, CDR2 LQKENI.

This chain joins TRBV5-1 and TRBJ2-5; maybe TRBD1 (6 bases). CDR3 size: 14 residues. V shed 0 bases and J shed 5 bases, with 11 bases lying between them. The V gene's germline CDR1 is SGHRS and CDR2 YFSETQ. Here the CDR3 DNA reads TGCGCCAGCAGCTTGGAAGGGGGATCGGAGACCCAGTACTTC. Protein product: CASSLEGGSETQYF.

This clone has a single count. The chain links TRBV6-6 to TRBJ2-7; no firm D call. V was cut by 6 bases and J by 2 bases, with 5 bases left in between. Per the germline V gene, CDR1 is MNHNY and CDR2 is SVGAGI (reference sequence). This CDR3 is 11 amino acids long. CDR3 coding DNA: TGTGCCAGCAGCCACACCTACGAGCAGTACTTC. Translation: CASSHTYEQYF.

This chain uses TRBV19 with TRBJ1-1, with D maybe TRBD1 (6 bases). Looked up from germline, CDR1 is LNHDA and CDR2 is SQIVND (reference sequence). This CDR3 is 14 amino acids long. V gave up 4 bases and J gave up 3 bases, with 12 bases separating them. DNA for the CDR3: TGTGCCAGTAGTACCGGACAGATACACACTGAAGCTTTCTTT. It translates to CASSTGQIHTEAFF.